This T cell receptor beta chain was recorded in a study of blood T cells in healthy people across ages. The study's findings and limits: Because donor CMV status was unknown, expanded clonotype changes were possibly confounded.

The CDR3 covers 12 residues. The germline V and J ends were trimmed by 4 bases and 1 base, with 4 bases remaining between them. Looked up from germline, CDR1 is SQVTM and CDR2 is ANQGSEA. As for this clonotype: Its antigen is as yet unknown.

Drawing of peripheral blood yielded about 10 milliliters from each donor. PBMCs numbering at least 6.5 million were isolated per sample. Through a sample-barcoded 5' primer and a J-beta primer mix, a second PCR was run for about 6 to 11 cycles. One entry per CDR3 protein, called by TCRdb with MiXCR from the 5' RACE reads. The sample has approximately 2,000,000 distinct CDR3 sequences, about 39% seen once; the top ten hold 23%. The chain has TRBV29-1 and TRBJ1-4; D remains unclear. Material for sequencing was blood. The TCR originated in a human donor in good health. Here the CDR3 reads CSVVGTNEKLFF. CDR3 nucleotides: TGCAGCGTTGTCGGAACTAATGAAAAACTGTTTTTT.